These 20 T cell receptor beta chains were sequenced from one sample in a study of T-cell reconstitution after alpha-beta-depleted transplantation in children (dated by TCRdb to 2016 to 2017). Libraries were built with PCR. Instrument on record: Illumina HiSeq 2500. TCR libraries were prepared with molecular barcoding, using unique molecular identifiers to normalize TCRbeta repertoire quantification. TCRdb took the public reads, trimmed them with fastp at Q25, ran MiXCR for clone calling and kept in-frame beta chains. CDR3 protein sequences are deduplicated, and each keeps its most common genes and DNA. The sample table lists roughly 350,000 distinct CDR3 sequences, around 10% of them with a count of one. Clones ranked in the top ten supply 2% to 2.5% of the sample. Here the sequenced sample was PBMCs from the stem cell graft donor, taken from the stem cell graft. The receptors here all came from a human donor who donated a stem cell graft to a child with acute lymphoblastic leukemia.

J is TRBJ2-7 and V is TRBV30, with TRBD1 identical over 8 bases. V lost 3 bases to trimming and J lost 4 bases; unmatched junction nucleotides: 8. This CDR3 is 14 amino acids long. CDR1 GTSNPN and CDR2 SVGIG come from the germline V gene (reference sequence). CDR3 in amino acids: CAWRGAGGLYEQYF. The CDR3 bases are TGTGCCTGGAGGGGGGCAGGGGGCCTATACGAGCAGTACTTC.

This clonotype was counted many times. V gene TRBV24-1 combines with J gene TRBJ2-2; D not resolved. Germline CDR1 and CDR2: KGHDR and SFDVKD. This CDR3 is 13 amino acids long. V shed 2 bases and J shed 7 bases, with 7 bases lying between them. For the CDR3, the DNA is TGTGCCACCAGTGATTCTGGGCGCGGGGAGCTGTTTTTT. This gives the protein CATSDSGRGELFF.

The V gene is TRBV7-9, the J gene TRBJ1-1; unclear D gene. Per the germline V gene, CDR1 is SEHNR and CDR2 is FQNEAQ (reference sequence). V gave up 4 bases and J gave up 4 bases, with 7 bases separating them. The CDR3 covers 12 residues. The CDR3 loop is CASSSDSTEAFF. The DNA for the CDR3 is TGTGCCAGCAGCTCAGATTCCACTGAAGCTTTCTTT.

The V and J genes are TRBV5-1 and TRBJ2-7, with 8 bases identical to TRBD1. Looked up from germline, CDR1 is SGHRS and CDR2 is YFSETQ. V lost 0 bases, J lost 3 bases, and 5 bases stayed unmatched. The CDR3 is made up of 15 amino acids. CDR3 sequence (DNA): TGCGCCAGCAGCTTGGGGGCAGGGGGCGACTACGAGCAGTACTTC. This codes for CASSLGAGGDYEQYF.

J is TRBJ2-7 and V is TRBV4-3; D is possibly TRBD2 (5 bases). Germline V gives CDR1 LGHNA, CDR2 YSLEER. The germline V and J ends were trimmed by 1 base and 4 bases, with 11 bases remaining between them. The CDR3 runs 14 residues. The CDR3, as DNA: TGCGCCAGCAGCCAAGTCGGGAATCGATACGAGCAGTACTTC. Residues: CASSQVGNRYEQYF.

The chain is built from TRBV9 and TRBJ2-1, with 11 positions matching TRBD2. The CDR3 is made up of 18 amino acids. Trimming took 0 bases from V and 1 from J; bases not matched to a gene: 6. CDR1 and CDR2 (germline): SGDLS, YYNGEE. The CDR3 sequence is CASSVGGGLAESYNEQFF. The CDR3 coding sequence is TGTGCCAGCAGCGTAGGGGGGGGACTAGCGGAATCCTACAATGAGCAGTTCTTC.

This clonotype was observed a few times. CDR3 sequence (DNA): TGCGCCAGCAGCTTGGACCTCTGGGACAGAACATCAAAGAACACTGAAGCTTTCTTT. Protein: CASSLDLWDRTSKNTEAFF. The chain is built from TRBV5-1 and TRBJ1-1; 7 nucleotides agree with TRBD1. The V gene's germline CDR1 is SGHRS and CDR2 YFSETQ. The CDR3 totals 19 residues. With 0 bases clipped from V and 1 base from J, the junction kept 15 bases outside the gene matches.

The chain links TRBV20-1 to TRBJ2-1; TRBD2 agrees at 9 bases. With 4 bases clipped from V and 8 bases from J, the junction kept 15 bases outside the gene matches. This CDR3 region has 16 residues. Looked up from germline, CDR1 is DFQATT and CDR2 is SNEGSKA (reference sequence). CDR3 coding DNA: TGCAGTGCTACATTATATGGACTAGCGCCGAGGGATGAGCAGTTCTTC. Translated: CSATLYGLAPRDEQFF.

This clonotype was observed a few times. The chain couples TRBV12-3 or TRBV12-4 to TRBJ2-2, with TRBD1 matching 8 bases. V lost 5 bases to trimming and J lost 6 bases; unmatched junction nucleotides: 11. The CDR3 totals 16 residues. CDR3: CASSPLDRGGAGELFF. CDR3 DNA sequence: TGTGCCAGCAGTCCCCTAGACAGGGGTGGTGCCGGGGAGCTGTTTTTT.

The rearrangement links TRBV20-1 to TRBJ2-7, with no clear D. This CDR3 spans 16 amino acids. V was shortened by 0 bases and J by 3 bases, with 18 bases between the two germline ends. Germline V gives CDR1 DFQATT, CDR2 SNEGSKA (reference sequence). The CDR3 DNA reads as TGCAGTGCTAGAGAGGGATTCCGGACGGAAAACTACGAGCAGTACTTC. Amino acids: CSAREGFRTENYEQYF.

The rearrangement uses TRBV5-1 and TRBJ1-1; D call uncertain. From germline, CDR1 is SGHRS and CDR2 YFSETQ. Trimming pared 2 bases from V and 4 bases from J, leaving 18 bases between. The CDR3 contains 16 residues. CDR3 sequence (DNA): TGCGCCAGCAGCTTCGTAGGCGGTGCGAGTGCCACTGAAGCTTTCTTT. Amino acids: CASSFVGGASATEAFF. Drawing the rest from reference TRBV5-1 and TRBJ1-1, the complete variable domain is KAGVTQTPRYLIKTRGQQVTLSCSPISGHRSVSWYQQTPGQGLQFLFEYFSETQRNKGNFPGRFSGRQFSNSRSEMNVSTLELGDSALYLCASSFVGGASATEAFFGQGTRLTVV.

The chain uses TRBV7-2 and TRBJ2-7, with 9 bases that match TRBD1. The CDR3 consists of 15 residues. CDR1 is SGHTA, CDR2 FQGNSA, per germline. Trimming at V came to 5 bases and at J to 3 bases, leaving 8 bases not matched to a gene. CDR3 bases: TGTGCCAGCAGCCCATGGGACAGGGCAAACTACGAGCAGTACTTC. Protein: CASSPWDRANYEQYF.

This clonotype turned up a few times. The chain is built from TRBV30 and TRBJ2-7, with D possibly matching TRBD2 (5 bases). The CDR3 contains 14 residues. Germline V gene data show CDR1 as GTSNPN and CDR2 as SVGIG (reference sequence). The V end was cut by 0 bases, the J end by 0 bases, with 9 bases between. The chain's CDR3 is CAWSVGVSSYEQYF. In DNA form, the CDR3 reads TGTGCCTGGAGTGTCGGGGTTAGCTCCTACGAGCAGTACTTC.

As to this clonotype: It may be a read error: a sequence one base away is much more abundant. This chain joins TRBV5-1 and TRBJ2-5; TRBD2 agrees at 8 bases. V lost 3 bases and J lost 1; bases outside the gene matches: 8. The CDR3 consists of 16 residues. Germline V gives CDR1 SGHRS, CDR2 YFSETQ. CDR3: CASSSGLVGPQETQYF. The CDR3 nucleotides read TGCGCCAGCAGCTCGGGACTAGTGGGACCCCAAGAGACCCAGTACTTC. The variable domain in full, with the rest retrieved from reference TRBV5-1 and TRBJ2-5, is KAGVTQTPRYLIKTRGQQVTLSCSPISGHRSVSWYQQTPGQGLQFLFEYFSETQRNKGNFPGRFSGRQFSNSRSEMNVSTLELGDSALYLCASSSGLVGPQETQYFGPGTRLLVL.

Worth noting for this clonotype: Mismatch with germline at one junction end may stem from a read error. J is TRBJ2-6 and V is TRBV20-1; a weak D match, TRBD2 (5 bases). This CDR3 has 16 residues. Germline values: CDR1 DFQATT, CDR2 SNEGSKA (reference sequence). The CDR3 DNA follows: TGCTGTGCTAGTGGAAGGGAGAGCTCTGGGGCCAACGTCCTGACTTTC. This translates into CCASGRESSGANVLTF.

The rearrangement uses TRBV12-3 or TRBV12-4 and TRBJ1-5, with D maybe TRBD1 (5 bases). V was trimmed by 5 bases and J by 6 bases, leaving 14 bases between them. The CDR3 runs 14 residues. Here the CDR3 reads CASSPRGGVQPQHF. CDR3 nucleotide sequence: TGTGCCAGCAGTCCCCGCGGGGGGGTTCAGCCCCAGCATTTT.

In its sample, this clonotype was seen a few times. This chain links TRBV12-3 or TRBV12-4 with TRBJ1-1; TRBD1 is a possible D gene (6 bases). V lost 8 bases to trimming and J lost 3 bases, with 16 bases between them. The CDR3 is made up of 14 amino acids. For the CDR3, the DNA is TGTGCCAGCGCCCCTCAGGGGATCTACACTGAAGCTTTCTTT. It is translated as CASAPQGIYTEAFF.

The chain employs TRBV20-1 and TRBJ2-1, with 9 positions matching TRBD2. CDR3 size: 14 residues. Trimming cost V 3 bases and J 4 bases; bases outside gene matches: 4. Looked up from germline, CDR1 is DFQATT and CDR2 is SNEGSKA (reference sequence). CDR3 coding DNA: TGCAGTGCTAGGAGGGGACTAGCATACAATGAGCAGTTCTTC. Its translation: CSARRGLAYNEQFF.

The chain carries TRBV3-1 and TRBJ2-7; 7 nucleotides align to TRBD2. The ends lost 4 bases at V and 4 bases at J; junction bases unmatched: 4. From germline, CDR1 is LGHDT and CDR2 YNNKEL (reference sequence). The CDR3 spans 13 residues. The CDR3 DNA sequence: TGTGCCAGCAGCCCCTATAGCGGGTACGAGCAGTACTTC. Protein sequence: CASSPYSGYEQYF.

The chain recombines TRBV20-1 with TRBJ2-1; D gene ambiguous. The length of the CDR3 is 16 residues. V lost 2 bases and J lost 0, with 14 bases in between. Germline V CDR1 and CDR2: DFQATT, SNEGSKA (reference sequence). In DNA form, the CDR3 reads TGCAGTGCTAGACGCCCGATCGGAAACTCCTACAATGAGCAGTTCTTC. Its protein is CSARRPIGNSYNEQFF.